These 25 T cell receptor beta chains were all obtained from the same sample, sequenced in a study of T cells in tuberculosis. TCRdb's copy holds only in-frame clones and misses some; the assay was immunoSEQ multiplex PCR. Among 40,000 to 45,000 clones, about 95% were seen once, and the ten largest hold over 6.5%. Sequenced sample: PBMCs. These receptors were obtained from a donor aged 10-29 years with latent tuberculosis or without tuberculosis infection.

The chain joins TRBV19 to TRBJ2-7; TRBD2 aligns across 10 bases. Germline lookup yields CDR1 LNHDA and CDR2 SQIVND (reference sequence). The CDR3 contains 15 residues. V trimming: 1 base; J trimming: 5 bases; junction bases outside the gene matches: 5. CDR3 nucleotide sequence: TGTGCCAGTAGTATAGGTGGAGCGGGAGGGGACGAGCAGTACTTC. Translation gives CASSIGGAGGDEQYF. The whole variable domain, remainder taken from reference TRBV19 and TRBJ2-7, is DGGITQSPKYLFRKEGQNVTLSCEQNLNHDAMYWYRQDPGQGLRLIYYSQIVNDFQKGDIAEGYSVSREKKESFPLTVTSAQKNPTAFYLCASSIGGAGGDEQYFGPGTRLTVT.

The V and J genes are TRBV7-8 and TRBJ2-1; D is ambiguous. CDR3 length: 14 amino acids. Germline CDR1 is SGHVS and CDR2 is FQNEAQ. The V and J ends lost 5 bases and 1 base respectively, with 9 bases between them. The CDR3: CASSALLSYNEQFF. The CDR3 DNA reads as TGTGCCAGCAGCGCCCTATTATCCTACAATGAGCAGTTCTTC.

The chain carries TRBV11-2 and TRBJ1-2; D is perhaps TRBD1 (6 bases). The CDR3 spans 16 residues. Germline CDR1 and CDR2: SGHAT and FQNNGV. V was pared by 4 bases and J by 8 bases, with 23 bases between. CDR3 coding DNA: TGTGCCAGCAGCTCCCTCATTCGGACAGCCAAAGAAGGCTACACCTTC. It codes for CASSSLIRTAKEGYTF.

CDR3 residues: CASSTGSSGNTIYF. As DNA, the CDR3 is TGTGCCAGTAGTACCGGTTCCTCTGGAAACACCATATATTTT. The rearrangement joins TRBV19 to TRBJ1-3; no firm D call. V lost 4 bases to trimming and J lost 0 bases, with 7 bases between them. Germline V gene lookup returns CDR1 LNHDA and CDR2 SQIVND (reference sequence). The length of the CDR3 is 14 residues. Looking up the rest from reference TRBV19 and TRBJ1-3 gives the full variable domain: DGGITQSPKYLFRKEGQNVTLSCEQNLNHDAMYWYRQDPGQGLRLIYYSQIVNDFQKGDIAEGYSVSREKKESFPLTVTSAQKNPTAFYLCASSTGSSGNTIYFGEGSWLTVV.

The DNA for the CDR3 is TGTGCCTGGAACGGAGGGGAGGACGAGCAGTACTTC. Protein: CAWNGGEDEQYF. J is TRBJ2-7 and V is TRBV30, with D possibly TRBD2 on 6 matching bases. The germline V gene encodes CDR1 GTSNPN and CDR2 SVGIG (reference sequence). This CDR3 contains 12 residues. The ends were cut back, 4 bases at V and 5 bases at J, with 12 bases in the middle.

The rearrangement links TRBV11-2 to TRBJ1-2; D might be TRBD1 (6 bases). The CDR3 is 13 amino acids. Germline values: CDR1 SGHAT, CDR2 FQNNGV. The V gene lost 5 bases and the J gene lost 1 base, with 8 bases spanning the gap. The CDR3 DNA reads as TGTGCCAGCAGCCAGGACAGTAACTATGGCTACACCTTC. It is translated as CASSQDSNYGYTF.

This clone was counted once. The chain carries TRBV11-1 and TRBJ1-5, with D possibly TRBD1 on 6 matching bases. The CDR3 loop spans 13 amino acids. The ends were cut back, 4 bases at V and 6 bases at J, with 10 bases in the middle. Germline values: CDR1 SGHAT, CDR2 FQDESV (reference sequence). CDR3 coding DNA: TGTGCCAGCAGCTCTCTAGGGGGTCAGCCCCAGCATTTT. Protein sequence: CASSSLGGQPQHF.

The rearrangement links TRBV10-3 to TRBJ1-1; 7 bases match TRBD1. The CDR3 spans 14 residues. Trimming cost V 2 bases and J 2 bases; bases outside gene matches: 2. Germline CDR1 is ENHRY and CDR2 is SYGVKD. The chain's CDR3 is CAISEGQANTEAFF. CDR3 nucleotides: TGTGCCATCAGTGAGGGACAGGCAAACACTGAAGCTTTCTTT.

The chain links TRBV19 to TRBJ2-2; D gene ambiguous. V gave up 8 bases and J gave up 5 bases, with 24 bases separating them. CDR1 LNHDA and CDR2 SQIVND come from the germline V gene (reference sequence). The length of the CDR3 is 17 residues. The DNA of the CDR3 is TGTGCCAGTTCCTCCCTTCCCCCAGAGAAGAGGACCGGGGAGCTGTTTTTT. Protein sequence: CASSSLPPEKRTGELFF.

The chain employs TRBV7-2 and TRBJ2-1, with TRBD2 matching over 11 bases. The V and J ends lost 4 bases and 0 bases, in that order; junction bases with no gene match: 8. Germline V gives CDR1 SGHTA, CDR2 FQGNSA. The CDR3 has 18 residues. CDR3 sequence reads: CASSSLAGGLSSYNEQFF. Written as DNA, the CDR3 is TGTGCCAGCAGCTCGCTAGCGGGAGGCCTGAGCTCCTACAATGAGCAGTTCTTC.

The CDR3 here is CASSFMGRGDTGELFF. The CDR3 DNA reads as TGTGCCAGCAGCTTTATGGGTCGGGGAGACACCGGGGAGCTGTTTTTT. The chain couples TRBV7-3 to TRBJ2-2; D is perhaps TRBD2 (5 bases). Trimming took 3 bases from V and 3 from J, leaving 14 bases between them. Per germline, CDR1 SGHTA and CDR2 FQGTGA. The CDR3 runs to 16 residues.

The J gene is TRBJ2-7, the V gene TRBV6-7; 7 positions agree with TRBD1. TRBV6-7 is assigned to the ORF class and has an uncertain function. V dropped 1 base and J dropped 3; count of bases not matched to a gene: 6. CDR3 length equals 15 residues. The CDR3 DNA sequence: TGTGCCAGCAGTTACTTTCGGGACAGCTGCTACGAGCAGTACTTC. Translation: CASSYFRDSCYEQYF.

This clone was recorded only once. The chain links TRBV27 to TRBJ2-7, with TRBD2 identical over 13 bases. The CDR3 contains 17 residues. From germline, CDR1 is MNHEY and CDR2 SMNVEV (reference sequence). Trimming removed 5 bases from V and 6 bases from J; junction bases left unmatched: 13. CDR3 nucleotides: TGTGCCAGCAGTCTACTCACAGGACTAGCGGGAGAGGCCGAGCAGTACTTC. Its protein product is CASSLLTGLAGEAEQYF.

J is TRBJ1-3 and V is TRBV5-1; no definite D call. The CDR3 totals 15 residues. V gave up 6 bases and J gave up 4 bases, with 17 bases separating them. Per the germline V gene, CDR1 is SGHRS and CDR2 is YFSETQ. The CDR3 loop is CASTSGPAAGNTIYF. The CDR3 DNA is TGCGCCAGCACGTCCGGGCCAGCGGCGGGAAACACCATATATTTT.

The chain joins TRBV7-9 to TRBJ2-5; 13 positions match TRBD2. The CDR3 sequence is 15 residues long. CDR1 and CDR2 (germline): SEHNR, FQNEAQ (reference sequence). Unmatched junction bases numbered 3, after V lost 3 bases and J lost 5 bases. CDR3 in DNA: TGTGCCAGCAGCTTTCCACTAGCGGGAGGGGAGACCCAGTACTTC. It specifies CASSFPLAGGETQYF. The whole variable domain, filled in from reference TRBV7-9 and TRBJ2-5, reads DTGVSQNPRHKITKRGQNVTFRCDPISEHNRLYWYRQTLGQGPEFLTYFQNEAQLEKSRLLSDRFSAERPKGSFSTLEIQRTEQGDSAMYLCASSFPLAGGETQYFGPGTRLLVL.

This chain connects TRBV7-2 to TRBJ1-6; tentatively, D is TRBD1 (6 bases). V was pared by 0 bases and J by 7 bases, with 13 bases between. Germline V gene data show CDR1 as SGHTA and CDR2 as FQGNSA. The CDR3 totals 16 residues. This CDR3 reads CASSLASTQGNSPLHF. In DNA, the CDR3 is TGTGCCAGCAGCTTAGCGTCTACACAGGGAAATTCACCCCTCCACTTT. Using reference TRBV7-2 and TRBJ1-6 for the parts outside the CDR3, the full variable domain is GAGVSQSPSNKVTEKGKDVELRCDPISGHTALYWYRQSLGQGLEFLIYFQGNSAPDKSGLPSDRFSAERTGGSVSTLTIQRTQQEDSAVYLCASSLASTQGNSPLHFGNGTRLTVT.

This chain connects TRBV10-3 to TRBJ1-3; 11 nucleotides match TRBD1. V shed 0 bases, J shed 0 bases, and the junction held 7 bases outside the gene matches. This CDR3 has 19 residues. Per the germline V gene, CDR1 is ENHRY and CDR2 is SYGVKD. CDR3 nucleotide sequence: TGTGCCATCAGTGAGTCAGGACAGGGGGCTTTCCTCTCTGGAAACACCATATATTTT. Translated: CAISESGQGAFLSGNTIYF.

This chain links TRBV29-1 with TRBJ2-5; 10 positions match TRBD1. Trimming at V came to 3 bases and at J to 5 bases, leaving 9 bases not matched to a gene. The CDR3 length is 15 residues. Germline CDR1 reads SQVTM; CDR2 reads ANQGSEA. CDR3 region: CSVDGTGQGVETQYF. The CDR3, as DNA: TGCAGCGTTGATGGGACCGGACAGGGGGTCGAGACCCAGTACTTC.

V usage is TRBV2 and J usage is TRBJ1-4, with D maybe TRBD1 (6 bases). Germline CDR1 is SNHLY and CDR2 is FYNNEI. V gave up 2 bases and J gave up 6 bases, with 16 bases separating them. The CDR3 runs to 16 residues. CDR3 protein: CASSEPGEGVDEKLFF. CDR3 nucleotides: TGTGCCAGCAGTGAACCCGGGGAGGGGGTAGATGAAAAACTGTTTTTT.

The chain carries TRBV5-1 and TRBJ1-2; D is perhaps TRBD1 (6 bases). CDR3 size: 19 residues. Trimming shortened V by 0 bases and J by 8 bases, and 29 bases separated the two germline ends. CDR1 is SGHRS, CDR2 YFSETQ, per germline. CDR3 sequence reads: CASSLGLYLRTATLSGYTF. The CDR3 nucleotides are TGCGCCAGCAGCTTGGGGCTCTACCTTAGGACAGCCACCCTAAGCGGCTACACCTTC.

J is TRBJ2-1 and V is TRBV10-3; 10 bases line up with TRBD2. The V gene's germline CDR1 is ENHRY and CDR2 SYGVKD. The CDR3 consists of 19 residues. The junction had 15 bases not matched to a gene; V was cut back by 3 bases and J by 4 bases. In DNA, the CDR3 is TGTGCCATCAGTGACAATTCGGGAGCGGGAGGGGGGCTGTACAATGAGCAGTTCTTC. Encoded protein: CAISDNSGAGGGLYNEQFF.

The chain recombines TRBV6-5 with TRBJ1-5, with unresolved D. V lost 4 bases and J lost 0, with 10 bases in between. The germline CDR1 and CDR2 sequences are MNHEY and SVGAGI. The CDR3 loop spans 15 amino acids. CDR3 nucleotide sequence: TGTGCCAGCAGTTTTCGTAGATATAGCAATCAGCCCCAGCATTTT. It is translated as CASSFRRYSNQPQHF.

The chain has TRBV21-1 and TRBJ2-3; the D call TRBD2 from the table was never checked on the DNA. TRBV21-1 is termed a pseudogene. This CDR3 is built from 14 residues. CDR3 nucleotide sequence: TGTGCCAGCAGCACGGGGTCCACAACAGATACGCAGTATTTT. As protein: CASSTGSTTDTQYF.

The chain combines TRBV18 with TRBJ1-2; D is possibly TRBD1 (6 bases). Germline CDR1 KGHSH, CDR2 LQKENI. The CDR3 contains 14 residues. The V and J ends lost 6 bases and 5 bases respectively, with 16 bases between them. CDR3 sequence: CASSPDRGGYGYTF. CDR3 nucleotide sequence: TGTGCCAGCTCCCCCGACAGAGGGGGTTATGGCTACACCTTC. The variable domain in full, with the rest retrieved from reference TRBV18 and TRBJ1-2, is NAGVMQNPRHLVRRRGQEARLRCSPMKGHSHVYWYRQLPEEGLKFMVYLQKENIIDESGMPKERFSAEFPKEGPSILRIQQVVRGDSAAYFCASSPDRGGYGYTFGSGTRLTVV.

The chain has TRBV27 and TRBJ1-2; perhaps TRBD1 as D (5 bases). This CDR3 is built from 17 residues. Germline V gene lookup returns CDR1 MNHEY and CDR2 SMNVEV (reference sequence). Trimming removed 5 bases at V and 4 bases at J, with 23 bases between. CDR3 residues: CASSRWTSGVVGYGYTF. Written as DNA, the CDR3 is TGTGCCAGCAGTCGGTGGACATCGGGGGTCGTAGGCTATGGCTACACCTTC.